These T cell receptor beta chains were read from a single sample in a study of cytomegalovirus exposure and HLA in healthy donors. The protocol was immunoSEQ multiplex PCR, while the TCRdb copy is restricted to in-frame clones and leaves out a portion. This sample contains around 200,000 clones. Sequenced sample: PBMCs. These receptors all stem from a woman aged 30 to 39 in good health and CMV-seropositive. Each CDR3 is given with its conserved first and last residue. A D gene is named only where the DNA matches it firmly.

D gene: TRBD1
J gene: TRBJ1-2
V gene: TRBV27
CDR3 length: 13
CDR3 DNA: TGTGCCAGCAGACGTACAGGGGTCTATGGCTACACCTTC
CDR3 protein: CASRRTGVYGYTF

D gene: TRBD1
J gene: TRBJ1-1
V gene: TRBV30
CDR3 length: 14
CDR3 DNA: TGTGCCTGGGCACAGGGGGTAAAAAATACTGAAGCTTTCTTT
CDR3 protein: CAWAQGVKNTEAFF

D gene: NA
J gene: TRBJ1-6
V gene: TRBV5-4
CDR3 length: 16
CDR3 DNA: TGTGCCAGCAGCCCCATACCCCAGGGTTTCGATTCACCCCTCCACTTT
CDR3 protein: CASSPIPQGFDSPLHF

D gene: NA
J gene: TRBJ2-5
V gene: TRBV5-4
CDR3 length: 14
CDR3 DNA: TGTGCCAGCAGCTTGGTTGGGCCCCAAGAGACCCAGTACTTC
CDR3 protein: CASSLVGPQETQYF

D gene: NA
J gene: TRBJ2-7
V gene: TRBV5-1
CDR3 length: 13
CDR3 DNA: TGCGCCAGCAGCTTGTCTCTTTACTACGAGCAGTACTTC
CDR3 protein: CASSLSLYYEQYF

D gene: TRBD1
J gene: TRBJ1-2
V gene: TRBV18
CDR3 length: 15
CDR3 DNA: TGTGCCAGCTCAACCGGGACAGGGGGTTTCTATGGCTACACCTTC
CDR3 protein: CASSTGTGGFYGYTF

D gene: TRBD1
J gene: TRBJ1-4
V gene: TRBV5-1
CDR3 length: 14
CDR3 DNA: TGCGCCAGCAGCTCGGGACAGGGCGGTGAAAAACTGTTTTTT
CDR3 protein: CASSSGQGGEKLFF

D gene: NA
J gene: TRBJ2-1
V gene: TRBV28
CDR3 length: 13
CDR3 DNA: TGTGCCAGCACCACACCGACCTACAATGAGCAGTTCTTC
CDR3 protein: CASTTPTYNEQFF

D gene: NA
J gene: TRBJ1-5
V gene: TRBV30
CDR3 length: 15
CDR3 DNA: TGTGCCTGGAGTGTACGGGGGTCGGGCAATCAGCCCCAGCATTTT
CDR3 protein: CAWSVRGSGNQPQHF

D gene: TRBD1
J gene: TRBJ1-5
V gene: TRBV15
CDR3 length: 17
CDR3 DNA: TGTGCCACCAGCAGAGTGGGGGCCAGGGGGCTCAATCAGCCCCAGCATTTT
CDR3 protein: CATSRVGARGLNQPQHF

D gene: NA
J gene: TRBJ1-4
V gene: TRBV6-1
CDR3 length: 17
CDR3 DNA: TGTGCCAGCAGTGATAGGAGGAGGATGAGCGGGGGTGAAAAACTGTTTTTT
CDR3 protein: CASSDRRRMSGGEKLFF

D gene: TRBD1
J gene: TRBJ2-1
V gene: TRBV10-3
CDR3 length: 14
CDR3 DNA: TGTGCCATCAGTGACTCCCAGGGGGCCAATGAGCAGTTCTTC
CDR3 protein: CAISDSQGANEQFF

D gene: TRBD1
J gene: TRBJ2-7
V gene: TRBV28
CDR3 length: 14
CDR3 DNA: TGTGCCAGTAGAAGACAGGGAGCCTCCTACGAGCAGTACTTC
CDR3 protein: CASRRQGASYEQYF

D gene: NA
J gene: TRBJ1-4
V gene: TRBV7-8
CDR3 length: 17
CDR3 DNA: TGTGCCAGCAGCTTAGCGTCGGGGGTTGCAACTAATGAAAAACTGTTTTTT
CDR3 protein: CASSLASGVATNEKLFF

D gene: TRBD1
J gene: TRBJ1-2
V gene: TRBV28
CDR3 length: 14
CDR3 DNA: TGTGCCAGCAGTACCCAGGAGGGGGCGGATGGCTACACCTTC
CDR3 protein: CASSTQEGADGYTF

D gene: NA
J gene: TRBJ1-3
V gene: TRBV7-9
CDR3 length: 16
CDR3 DNA: TGTGCCAGCAGCTTAACTCCCCAATACTCTGGAAACACCATATATTTT
CDR3 protein: CASSLTPQYSGNTIYF

D gene: NA
J gene: TRBJ1-6
V gene: TRBV2
CDR3 length: 13
CDR3 DNA: TGTGCCAGCATGCCGGGTGGAAATTCACCCCTCCACTTT
CDR3 protein: CASMPGGNSPLHF

D gene: TRBD1
J gene: TRBJ1-1
V gene: TRBV12-5
CDR3 length: 15
CDR3 DNA: TGTGCTAGTGCCACCGTGGAGGGGGCGCTCACTGAAGCTTTCTTT
CDR3 protein: CASATVEGALTEAFF

D gene: NA
J gene: TRBJ1-1
V gene: TRBV4-1
CDR3 length: 21
CDR3 DNA: TGCGCCAGCAGCCAAGACATCTTTCTAAGCGGGGAAGGAGACCTGAACACTGAAGCTTTCTTT
CDR3 protein: CASSQDIFLSGEGDLNTEAFF

D gene: TRBD1
J gene: TRBJ2-2
V gene: TRBV28
CDR3 length: 14
CDR3 DNA: TGTGCCAGCAAGACAGGGTTGGGCACCGGGGAGCTGTTTTTT
CDR3 protein: CASKTGLGTGELFF

D gene: NA
J gene: TRBJ2-3
V gene: TRBV5-6
CDR3 length: 14
CDR3 DNA: TGTGCCAGCAGCACAGGGACCCTCACAGATACGCAGTATTTT
CDR3 protein: CASSTGTLTDTQYF

D gene: TRBD1
J gene: TRBJ1-2
V gene: TRBV9
CDR3 length: 18
CDR3 DNA: TGTGCCAGCAGCGGATCGGGGACAGGGAAAGAGTTTAACTATGGCTACACCTTC
CDR3 protein: CASSGSGTGKEFNYGYTF

D gene: NA
J gene: TRBJ2-5
V gene: TRBV29-1
CDR3 length: 13
CDR3 DNA: TGCAGCGTTCCCGGGGGATCCCAAGAGACCCAGTACTTC
CDR3 protein: CSVPGGSQETQYF

D gene: TRBD1
J gene: TRBJ1-1
V gene: TRBV10-2
CDR3 length: 13
CDR3 DNA: TGCGCCAGCAGTGTGGACAGGGGGCCTGAAGCTTTCTTT
CDR3 protein: CASSVDRGPEAFF

D gene: TRBD2
J gene: TRBJ2-1
V gene: TRBV28
CDR3 length: 15
CDR3 DNA: TGTGCCAGCAGTTTTAGCGGGAGGAAGTACAATGAGCAGTTCTTC
CDR3 protein: CASSFSGRKYNEQFF

D gene: NA
J gene: TRBJ1-6
V gene: TRBV5-6
CDR3 length: 12
CDR3 DNA: TGTGCCAGCAGCCTATTCGCCTCACCCCTCCACTTT
CDR3 protein: CASSLFASPLHF

D gene: NA
J gene: TRBJ1-3
V gene: TRBV10-3
CDR3 length: 16
CDR3 DNA: TGTGCCATCAGTGAGTCGCGGACAGCAATAGGAAACACCATATATTTT
CDR3 protein: CAISESRTAIGNTIYF

D gene: NA
J gene: TRBJ2-7
V gene: TRBV5-6
CDR3 length: 13
CDR3 DNA: TGTGCCAGCAGCTTGAACAGCCTCTACGAGCAGTACTTC
CDR3 protein: CASSLNSLYEQYF